This record covers a single T cell receptor beta chain. It lacks a known antigen. No clone much larger than this one lies a single base away; base qualities are absent. Library generation was performed with RT-PCR. Sequenced on an Illumina HiSeq 2500. The public reads were quality trimmed at Q25 with fastp and then assembled into clones with MiXCR by TCRdb, keeping productive beta chains. When rows share a CDR3 protein, they turn into one entry using the most common DNA and genes. The sample table lists almost 5,500 distinct CDR3 sequences, roughly 90% of them with a count of one. The ten largest clones capture 2.5% to 3.5% of the sample. This sample is part of a study of yellow fever vaccine responses in identical twins (dated by TCRdb to 2017 to 2018). Regarding the research as a whole: The study precisely tracked vaccine-responding T cell clones in identical twins.

General conclusions and limits of the study: The authors reported that the T cell response to vaccination in identical twins appeared partly convergent and partly personalized.

This receptor was taken from a woman aged 18-35 years who received the yellow fever vaccine. Donor details come from another sample of the same person, matched by shared clones. The sample here was T cells from blood (PBMCs), unsorted or a sorted subset (not recorded which), taken before or after yellow fever vaccination (not recorded which).

The CDR3 amino acid sequence is: CATSRELRAGPNYGYTF. The bases are TGTGCCACCAGCAGAGAACTCCGAGCAGGGCCTAACTATGGCTACACCTTC. The chain links TRBV15 with TRBJ1-2, with TRBD1 as a weak D call on 5 bases. V and J are truncated by 0 bases and 0 bases respectively, leaving an intervening sequence of 14 bases. The CDR3 measures 17 amino acids from cysteine to phenylalanine. Only the CDR3 DNA stays, 51 bases, in frame from base 1. The germline V gene encodes CDR1 LNHNV and CDR2 YYDKDF (reference sequence).